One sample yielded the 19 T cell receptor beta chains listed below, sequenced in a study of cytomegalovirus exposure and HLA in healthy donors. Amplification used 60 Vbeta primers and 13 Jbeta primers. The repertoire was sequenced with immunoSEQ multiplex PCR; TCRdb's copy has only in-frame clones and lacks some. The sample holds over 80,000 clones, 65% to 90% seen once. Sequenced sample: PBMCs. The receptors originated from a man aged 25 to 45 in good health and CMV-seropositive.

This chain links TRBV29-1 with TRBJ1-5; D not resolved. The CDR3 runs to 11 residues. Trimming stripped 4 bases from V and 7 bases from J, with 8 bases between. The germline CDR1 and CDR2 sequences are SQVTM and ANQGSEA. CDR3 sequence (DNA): TGCAGCGTTGGCGATAACCAGCCCCAGCATTTT. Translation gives CSVGDNQPQHF.

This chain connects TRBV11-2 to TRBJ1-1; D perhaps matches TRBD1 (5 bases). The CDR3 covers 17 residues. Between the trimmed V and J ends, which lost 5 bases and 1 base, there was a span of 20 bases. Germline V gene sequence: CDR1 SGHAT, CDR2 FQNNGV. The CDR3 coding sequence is TGTGCCAGCAGCCCCCAATGGGGGGTGTGGGAGAACACTGAAGCTTTCTTT. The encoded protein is CASSPQWGVWENTEAFF.

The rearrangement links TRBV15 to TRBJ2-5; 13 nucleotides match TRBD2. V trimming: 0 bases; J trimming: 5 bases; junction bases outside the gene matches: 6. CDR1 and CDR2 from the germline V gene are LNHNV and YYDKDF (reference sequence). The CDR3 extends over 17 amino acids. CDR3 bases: TGTGCCACCAGCAGAGATAGGACTAGCGGGAGTGGTGAGACCCAGTACTTC. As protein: CATSRDRTSGSGETQYF.

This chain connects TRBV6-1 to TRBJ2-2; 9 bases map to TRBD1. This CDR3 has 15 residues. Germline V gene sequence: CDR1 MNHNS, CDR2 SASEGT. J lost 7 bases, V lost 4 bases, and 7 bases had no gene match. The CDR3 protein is CASSVGQGGGGELFF. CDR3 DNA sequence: TGTGCCAGCAGTGTGGGACAGGGTGGTGGCGGGGAGCTGTTTTTT.

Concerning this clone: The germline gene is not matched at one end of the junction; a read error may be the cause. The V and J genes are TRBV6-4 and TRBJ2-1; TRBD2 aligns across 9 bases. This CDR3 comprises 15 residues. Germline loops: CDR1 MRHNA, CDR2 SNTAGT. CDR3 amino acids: CASRPLAGEYSEQFF. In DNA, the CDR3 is TGTGCCAGCAGACCATTAGCGGGAGAATACAGTGAGCAGTTCTTC.

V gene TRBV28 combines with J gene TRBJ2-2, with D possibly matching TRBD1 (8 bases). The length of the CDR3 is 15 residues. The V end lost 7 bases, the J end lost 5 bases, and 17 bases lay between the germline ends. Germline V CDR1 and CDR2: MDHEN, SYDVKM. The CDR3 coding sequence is TGTGCCAGCACCAGCGGGGACAGGCGTACCGGGGAGCTGTTTTTT. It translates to CASTSGDRRTGELFF.

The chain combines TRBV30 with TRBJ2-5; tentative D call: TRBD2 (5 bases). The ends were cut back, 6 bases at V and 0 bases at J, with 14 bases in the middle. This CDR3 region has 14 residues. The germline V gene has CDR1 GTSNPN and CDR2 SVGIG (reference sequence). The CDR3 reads CACPRGGHQETQYF. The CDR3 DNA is TGTGCCTGTCCCCGGGGTGGGCACCAAGAGACCCAGTACTTC.

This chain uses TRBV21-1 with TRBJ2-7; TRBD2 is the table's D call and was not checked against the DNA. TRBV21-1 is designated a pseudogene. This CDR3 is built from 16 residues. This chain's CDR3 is CASSGRLAGVAYEQYF. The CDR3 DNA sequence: TGTGCCAGCAGCGGAAGACTAGCGGGAGTAGCCTACGAGCAGTACTTC.

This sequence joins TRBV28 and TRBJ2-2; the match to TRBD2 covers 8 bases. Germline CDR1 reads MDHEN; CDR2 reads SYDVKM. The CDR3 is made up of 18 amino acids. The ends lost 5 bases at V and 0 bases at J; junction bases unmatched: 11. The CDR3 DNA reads TGTGCCAGCAGTCCCCCTGGTGGTAGCGGGACGAACACCGGGGAGCTGTTTTTT. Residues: CASSPPGGSGTNTGELFF.

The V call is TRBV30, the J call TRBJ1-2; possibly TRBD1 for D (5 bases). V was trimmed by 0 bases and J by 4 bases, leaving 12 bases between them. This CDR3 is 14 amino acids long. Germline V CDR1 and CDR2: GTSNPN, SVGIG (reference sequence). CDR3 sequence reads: CAWSVRSTAYGYTF. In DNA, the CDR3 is TGTGCCTGGAGTGTAAGGTCGACAGCCTATGGCTACACCTTC.

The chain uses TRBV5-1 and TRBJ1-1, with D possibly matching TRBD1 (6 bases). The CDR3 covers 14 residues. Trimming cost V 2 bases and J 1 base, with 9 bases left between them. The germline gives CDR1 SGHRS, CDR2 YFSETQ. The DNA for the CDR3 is TGCGCCAGCAGCTTAGGGACACAGAACACTGAAGCTTTCTTT. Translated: CASSLGTQNTEAFF. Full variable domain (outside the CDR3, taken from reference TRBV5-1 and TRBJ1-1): KAGVTQTPRYLIKTRGQQVTLSCSPISGHRSVSWYQQTPGQGLQFLFEYFSETQRNKGNFPGRFSGRQFSNSRSEMNVSTLELGDSALYLCASSLGTQNTEAFFGQGTRLTVV.

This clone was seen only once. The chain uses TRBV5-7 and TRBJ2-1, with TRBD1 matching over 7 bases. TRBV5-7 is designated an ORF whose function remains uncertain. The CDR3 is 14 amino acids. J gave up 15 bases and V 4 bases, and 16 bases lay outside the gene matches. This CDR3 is CASSNSKRGRAGFF. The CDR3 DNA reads TGTGCCAGCAGCAACAGTAAGAGGGGGCGGGCGGGGTTCTTC.

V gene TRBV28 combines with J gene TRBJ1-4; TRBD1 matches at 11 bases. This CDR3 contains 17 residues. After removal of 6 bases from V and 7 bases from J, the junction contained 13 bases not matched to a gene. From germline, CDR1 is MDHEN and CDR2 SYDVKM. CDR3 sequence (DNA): TGTGCCAGCAGCCTCTCTACCGGACAGGGGGCGATTGAAAAACTGTTTTTT. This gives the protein CASSLSTGQGAIEKLFF.

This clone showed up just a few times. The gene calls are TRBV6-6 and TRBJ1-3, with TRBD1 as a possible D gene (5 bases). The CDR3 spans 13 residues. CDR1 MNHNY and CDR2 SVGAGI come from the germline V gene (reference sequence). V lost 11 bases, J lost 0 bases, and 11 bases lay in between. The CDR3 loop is CALRGGSGNTIYF. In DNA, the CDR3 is TGTGCCTTGAGGGGAGGCTCTGGAAACACCATATATTTT.

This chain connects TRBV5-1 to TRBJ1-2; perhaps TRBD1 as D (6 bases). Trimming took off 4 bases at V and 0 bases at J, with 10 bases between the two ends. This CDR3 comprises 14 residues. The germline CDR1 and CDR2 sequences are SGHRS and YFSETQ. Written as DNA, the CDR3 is TGCGCCAGCAGCGAAGGGGGATCTAACTATGGCTACACCTTC. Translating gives CASSEGGSNYGYTF.

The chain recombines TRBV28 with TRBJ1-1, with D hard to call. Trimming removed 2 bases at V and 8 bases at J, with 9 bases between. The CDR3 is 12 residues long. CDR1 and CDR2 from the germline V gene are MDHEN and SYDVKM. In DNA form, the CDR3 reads TGTGCCAGCAGTTTAATCCCAATCGAAGCTTTCTTT. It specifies CASSLIPIEAFF.

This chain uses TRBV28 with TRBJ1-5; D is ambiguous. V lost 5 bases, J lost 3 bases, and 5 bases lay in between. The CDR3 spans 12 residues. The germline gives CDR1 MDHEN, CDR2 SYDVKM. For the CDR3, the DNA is TGTGCCAGCAGTCCCTTCAATCAGCCCCAGCATTTT. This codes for CASSPFNQPQHF.

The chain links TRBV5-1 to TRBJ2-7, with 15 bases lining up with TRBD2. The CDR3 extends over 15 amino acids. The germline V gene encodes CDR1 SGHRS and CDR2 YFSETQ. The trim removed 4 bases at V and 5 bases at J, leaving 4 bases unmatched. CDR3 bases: TGCGCCAGCAGCCCGGGACTAGCGGGAGGTGACGAGCAGTACTTC. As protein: CASSPGLAGGDEQYF.

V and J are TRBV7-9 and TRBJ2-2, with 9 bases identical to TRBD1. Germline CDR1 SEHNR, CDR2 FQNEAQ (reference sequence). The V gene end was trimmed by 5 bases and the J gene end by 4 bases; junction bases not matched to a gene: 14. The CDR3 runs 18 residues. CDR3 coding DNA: TGTGCCAGCAGCGGGCCGGGACAGGGTTTTAGGCGCACCGGGGAGCTGTTTTTT. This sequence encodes CASSGPGQGFRRTGELFF.